This TCR beta chain is drawn from a study of lymphopenia after photon versus proton radiotherapy. The repertoire was sequenced with immunoSEQ multiplex PCR; TCRdb's copy has only in-frame clones and lacks some. The sample contains more than 70,000 clones, around 83% of which appear only once. The germline gives CDR1 SGHKS, CDR2 YYEKEE (reference sequence). There are 14 residues in the CDR3. The V gene lost 2 bases and the J gene lost 4 bases, with 12 bases spanning the gap. V usage is TRBV5-5 and J usage is TRBJ2-5; D not certain. This sequence originates from a man aged 55 to 70 with pancreatic cancer. Sequenced material: peripheral blood, taken from a patient treated with proton-based radiotherapy. CDR3 bases: TGTGCCAGCAGCTTCGGTCCTAAGGGAGAGACCCAGTACTTC. This translates into CASSFGPKGETQYF.